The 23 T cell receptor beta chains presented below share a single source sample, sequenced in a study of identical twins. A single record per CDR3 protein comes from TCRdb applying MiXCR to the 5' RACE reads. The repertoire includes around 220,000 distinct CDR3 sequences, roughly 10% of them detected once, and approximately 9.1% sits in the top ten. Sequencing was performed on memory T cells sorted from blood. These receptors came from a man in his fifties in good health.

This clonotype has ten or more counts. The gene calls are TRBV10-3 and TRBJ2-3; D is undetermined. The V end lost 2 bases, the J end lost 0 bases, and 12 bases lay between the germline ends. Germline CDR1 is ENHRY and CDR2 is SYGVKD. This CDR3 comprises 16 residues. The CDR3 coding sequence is TGTGCCATCAGTGAGGAGGTCGGCAGTAGCACAGATACGCAGTATTTT. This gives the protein CAISEEVGSSTDTQYF.

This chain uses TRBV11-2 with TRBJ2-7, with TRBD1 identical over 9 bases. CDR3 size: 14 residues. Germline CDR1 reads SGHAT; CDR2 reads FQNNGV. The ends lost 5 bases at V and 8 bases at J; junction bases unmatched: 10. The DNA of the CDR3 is TGTGCCAGCAGCCCCGGGACAGGGAGCTCTAAGCAGTACTTC. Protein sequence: CASSPGTGSSKQYF.

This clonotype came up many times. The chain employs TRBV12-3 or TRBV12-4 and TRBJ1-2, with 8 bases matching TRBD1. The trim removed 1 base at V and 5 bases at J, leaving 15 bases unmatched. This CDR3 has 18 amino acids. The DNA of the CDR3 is TGTGCCAGCAGTTTAGTACTCGACCAGGAAAGGACAGGGTATGGCTACACCTTC. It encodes CASSLVLDQERTGYGYTF.

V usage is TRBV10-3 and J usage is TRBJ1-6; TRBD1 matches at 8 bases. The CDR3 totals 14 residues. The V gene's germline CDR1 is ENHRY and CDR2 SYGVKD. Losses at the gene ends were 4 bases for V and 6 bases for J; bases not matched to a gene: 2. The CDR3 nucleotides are TGTGCCATCAGTGCAGGACAGGGTAATTCACCCCTCCACTTT. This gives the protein CAISAGQGNSPLHF.

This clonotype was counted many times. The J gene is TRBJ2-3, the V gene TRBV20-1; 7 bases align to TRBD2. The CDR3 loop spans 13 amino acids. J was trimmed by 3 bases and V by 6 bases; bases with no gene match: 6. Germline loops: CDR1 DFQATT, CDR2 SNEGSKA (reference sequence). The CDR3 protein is CSAVSGKTDTQYF. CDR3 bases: TGCAGTGCGGTGAGCGGGAAAACAGATACGCAGTATTTT.

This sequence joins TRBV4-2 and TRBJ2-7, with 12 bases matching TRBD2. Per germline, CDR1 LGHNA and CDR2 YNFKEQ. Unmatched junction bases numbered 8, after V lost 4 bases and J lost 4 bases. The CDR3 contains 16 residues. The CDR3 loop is CASSPETSGRRYEQYF. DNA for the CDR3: TGTGCCAGCAGCCCGGAGACTAGCGGGAGACGATACGAGCAGTACTTC.

CDR3 DNA sequence: TGTGCCAGCAGCCCAAGCGGGACAGGGAAGCAGTTCTTC. Protein sequence: CASSPSGTGKQFF. The chain links TRBV28 to TRBJ2-1; TRBD1 matches at 9 bases. The V gene's germline CDR1 is MDHEN and CDR2 SYDVKM. This CDR3 is 13 amino acids long. V was clipped by 6 bases and J by 11 bases; unmatched bases: 8.

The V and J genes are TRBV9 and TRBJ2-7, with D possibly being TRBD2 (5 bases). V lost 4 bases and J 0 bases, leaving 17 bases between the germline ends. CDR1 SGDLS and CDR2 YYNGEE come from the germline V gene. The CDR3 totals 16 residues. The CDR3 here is CASSPLSGLSSYEQYF. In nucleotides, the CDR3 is TGTGCCAGCAGCCCACTCTCGGGGTTGAGCTCCTACGAGCAGTACTTC.

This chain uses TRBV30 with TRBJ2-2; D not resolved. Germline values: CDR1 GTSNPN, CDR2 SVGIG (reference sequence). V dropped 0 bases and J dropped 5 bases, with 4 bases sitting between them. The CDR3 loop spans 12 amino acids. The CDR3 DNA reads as TGTGCCTGGAGTGTGAAGACCGGGGAGCTGTTTTTT. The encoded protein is CAWSVKTGELFF.

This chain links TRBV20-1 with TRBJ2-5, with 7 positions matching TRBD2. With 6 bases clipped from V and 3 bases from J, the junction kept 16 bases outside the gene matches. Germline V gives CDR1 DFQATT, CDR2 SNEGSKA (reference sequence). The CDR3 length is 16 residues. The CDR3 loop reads CSAPALGGRSEETQYF. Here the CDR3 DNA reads TGCAGTGCGCCTGCTTTGGGGGGGAGGTCAGAAGAGACCCAGTACTTC.

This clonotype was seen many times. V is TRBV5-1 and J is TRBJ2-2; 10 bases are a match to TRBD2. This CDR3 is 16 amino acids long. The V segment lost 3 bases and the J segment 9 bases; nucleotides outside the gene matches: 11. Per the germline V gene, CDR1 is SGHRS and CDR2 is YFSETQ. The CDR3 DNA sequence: TGCGCCAGCAGCTCCACCGAGATAGCGGGAGGACGGGAGCTGTTTTTT. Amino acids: CASSSTEIAGGRELFF.

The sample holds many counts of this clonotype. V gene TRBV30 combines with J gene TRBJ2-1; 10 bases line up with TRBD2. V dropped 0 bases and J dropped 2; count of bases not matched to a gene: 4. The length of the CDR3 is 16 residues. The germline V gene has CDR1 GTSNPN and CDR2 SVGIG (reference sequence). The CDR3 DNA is TGTGCCTGGAGTGTTTGGAGCGGGGGGGCCTACAATGAGCAGTTCTTC. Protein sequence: CAWSVWSGGAYNEQFF.

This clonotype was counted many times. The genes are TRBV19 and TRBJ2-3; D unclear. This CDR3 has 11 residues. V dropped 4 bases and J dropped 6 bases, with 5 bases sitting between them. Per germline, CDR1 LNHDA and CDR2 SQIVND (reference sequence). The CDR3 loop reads CASSRRDTQYF. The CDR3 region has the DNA TGTGCCAGTAGTAGACGGGATACGCAGTATTTT.

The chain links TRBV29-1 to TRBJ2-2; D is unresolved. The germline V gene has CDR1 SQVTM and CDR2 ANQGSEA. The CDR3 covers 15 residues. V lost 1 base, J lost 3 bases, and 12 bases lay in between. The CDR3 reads CSVEGGSLDTGELFF. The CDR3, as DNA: TGCAGCGTTGAAGGAGGTAGTCTCGACACCGGGGAGCTGTTTTTT.

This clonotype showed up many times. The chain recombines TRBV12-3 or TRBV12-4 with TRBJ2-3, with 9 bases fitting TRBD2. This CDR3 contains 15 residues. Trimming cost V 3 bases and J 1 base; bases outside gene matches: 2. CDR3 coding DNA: TGTGCCAGCAGTTTCTCTAGCGGGGGCACAGATACGCAGTATTTT. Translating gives CASSFSSGGTDTQYF.

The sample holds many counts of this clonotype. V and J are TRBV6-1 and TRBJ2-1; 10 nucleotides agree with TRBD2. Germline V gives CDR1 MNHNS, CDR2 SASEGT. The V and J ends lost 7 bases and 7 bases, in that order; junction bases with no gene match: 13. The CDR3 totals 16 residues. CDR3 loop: CASTMLPSGSRNEQFF. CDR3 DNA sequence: TGTGCCAGCACCATGCTGCCTAGCGGGAGTCGGAATGAGCAGTTCTTC.

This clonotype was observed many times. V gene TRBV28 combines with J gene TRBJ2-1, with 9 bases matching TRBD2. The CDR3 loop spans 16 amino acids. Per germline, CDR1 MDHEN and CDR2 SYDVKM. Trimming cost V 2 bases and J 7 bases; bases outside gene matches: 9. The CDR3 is CASSLGGSGRFNEQFF. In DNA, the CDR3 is TGTGCCAGCAGTTTAGGTGGTAGCGGGAGATTTAATGAGCAGTTCTTC.

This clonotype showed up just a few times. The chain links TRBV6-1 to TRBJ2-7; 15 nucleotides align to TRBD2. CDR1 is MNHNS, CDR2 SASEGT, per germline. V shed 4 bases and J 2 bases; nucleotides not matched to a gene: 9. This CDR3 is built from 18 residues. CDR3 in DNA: TGTGCCAGCAGTGGAAGGGGACTAGCGGGAGGCAGCACCTACGAGCAGTACTTC. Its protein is CASSGRGLAGGSTYEQYF.

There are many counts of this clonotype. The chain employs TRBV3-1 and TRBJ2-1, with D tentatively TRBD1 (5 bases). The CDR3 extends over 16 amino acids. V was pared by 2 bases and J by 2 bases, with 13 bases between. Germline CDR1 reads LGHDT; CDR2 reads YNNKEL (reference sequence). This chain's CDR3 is CASSQIRALAYNEQFF. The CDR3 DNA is TGTGCCAGCAGCCAAATCAGGGCTCTAGCCTACAATGAGCAGTTCTTC.

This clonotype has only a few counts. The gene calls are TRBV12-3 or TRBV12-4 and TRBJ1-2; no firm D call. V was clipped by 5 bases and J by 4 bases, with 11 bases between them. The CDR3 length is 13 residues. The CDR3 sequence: CASSAQIGYGYTF. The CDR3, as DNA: TGTGCCAGCAGTGCACAGATCGGCTATGGCTACACCTTC.

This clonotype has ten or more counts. In DNA form, the CDR3 reads TGCAGCTCTGGCCTAGCGGGGGGCAAAGAGACCCAGTACTTC. Amino acid sequence: CSSGLAGGKETQYF. The V and J genes are TRBV20-1 and TRBJ2-5, with 11 bases lining up with TRBD2. The CDR3 runs 14 residues. CDR1 and CDR2 (germline): DFQATT, SNEGSKA (reference sequence).

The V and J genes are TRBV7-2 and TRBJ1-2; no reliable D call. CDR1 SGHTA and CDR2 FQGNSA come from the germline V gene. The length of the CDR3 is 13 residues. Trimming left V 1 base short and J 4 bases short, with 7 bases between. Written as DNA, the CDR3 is TGTGCCAGCAGCTTAGAACCGACCTATGGCTACACCTTC. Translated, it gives CASSLEPTYGYTF.

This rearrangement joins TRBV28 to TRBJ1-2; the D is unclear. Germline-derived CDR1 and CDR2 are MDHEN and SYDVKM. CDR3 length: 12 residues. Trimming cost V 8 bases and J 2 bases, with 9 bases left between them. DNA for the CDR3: TGTGCCAGCGGAAAGAGGAACTATGGCTACACCTTC. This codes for CASGKRNYGYTF.